The clone carrying this T cell receptor beta chain has more than one count but fewer than ten. Germline values: CDR1 SGHNT, CDR2 YYREEE (reference sequence). V lost 3 bases and J 6 bases, leaving 10 bases between the germline ends. The CDR3 is 14 amino acids. In the study's own analysis: Reference gene primer amplification in the assay estimated nucleated cell counts. Sequencing used immunoSEQ multiplex PCR; TCRdb keeps in-frame clones, though not all of them. D and trimming come from the DNA, and the V and J calls and clone size come from that table. The profile shows 25,000 to 30,000 clones, approximately 71% of them singletons. This record comes from a study of blood T cell repertoires in COVID-19. Study-level information: COVID-19 samples collected from the United States, Italy and Spain covered acute and convalescent phases. Sources were T cells, B-cell-depleted T cells, or PBMCs; the material itself was cDNA or gDNA.

This sequence joins TRBV5-4 and TRBJ1-6; D perhaps matches TRBD1 (6 bases). Sample: peripheral blood. This TCR came from a human donor in a cohort sampled during active COVID-19. CDR3 residues: CASSSTGTNSPLHF. Here the CDR3 DNA reads TGTGCCAGCAGCTCTACAGGGACTAATTCACCCCTCCACTTT.